Given below is one T cell receptor (beta chain) in context. The CDR3 length is 15 residues. The ends lost 1 base at V and 2 bases at J; junction bases unmatched: 3. Per germline, CDR1 SGHNT and CDR2 YYREEE (reference sequence). From blood CD8+ and CD4+ T cells, the TCR beta chain was sequenced. Treatment-naive patients with stable or active relapsing-remitting disease served as multiple sclerosis controls. The source of the sample is a study of CD8 T cells in Susac syndrome. An input of roughly 0.5 to 1 ug of RNA was subjected to reverse transcription using random hexamers. Amplification of TCR beta CDR3 across 54 Vbeta and 13 Jbeta was performed with immunoSEQ multiplex PCR. TCRdb analysed the immunoSEQ multiplex PCR reads with MiXCR anew, one entry per CDR3 protein. Of about 150,000 distinct CDR3 sequences listed, roughly 95% were seen once; the top ten hold 0.11%.

V and J are TRBV5-4 and TRBJ2-3; 8 positions match TRBD1. This receptor was identified in a human donor with multiple sclerosis. Input material: CD4+ T cells from PBMCs. The chain's CDR3 is CASSLPGGLTDTQYF. CDR3 in DNA: TGTGCCAGCAGCTTGCCAGGGGGCCTCACAGATACGCAGTATTTT.